This entry is about one TCR beta chain. What it binds is not known. This CDR3 has 10 residues. Germline CDR1 reads MDHEN; CDR2 reads SYDVKM. Trimming left V 4 bases short and J 8 bases short, with 5 bases between. Measured with immunoSEQ multiplex PCR; TCRdb has only the in-frame clones, and not every one. Of some 160,000 clones in the sample, around 89% were seen once. This sample was included in a study of cytomegalovirus exposure and HLA in healthy donors. Study-wide background: In a later analysis, it was reported that the roughly 120 validation repertoires had been produced on the same platform as the 666 repertoires belonging to the first cohort.

Study observations and caveats: Cytomegalovirus status, reportedly, was diagnosed with high specificity and sensitivity by the classifier.

This receptor was identified in a man between 18 and 29 years old in good health and CMV-seronegative. V is TRBV28 and J is TRBJ1-1; D gene uncertain. Source material: PBMCs. CDR3 amino acids: CASSYIEAFF. DNA for the CDR3: TGTGCCAGCAGTTATATCGAAGCTTTCTTT.